This paragraph covers one TCR beta chain sequence. Its antigen is not yet known. Spanning cysteine to phenylalanine, the CDR3 consists of 12 amino acids. No coding sequence is recorded. The germline V gene (reference sequence) gives CDR1 as DFQATT and CDR2 as SNEGSKA. This record belongs to a study of T cell clusters in autoimmune cytopenias (dated by TCRdb to about 2019). Describing the broader study: Among healthy donor controls, the mean age was roughly 56 years, the median age was roughly 60 years, and 22 of 43 were female. TRB and IGH repertoires from peripheral blood were sequenced in autoimmune cytopenia patients at active disease and during treatment follow-up, with healthy, CLL and autoimmune hepatitis controls included alongside. The study was designed to test whether a disease-specific immune repertoire signature usable as a blood-based biomarker is carried by autoimmune cytopenia patients. For primary cytopenia, under 30 age-matched healthy donors were used as controls, and for secondary cytopenia, approximately 13 age-matched CLL patients were used as controls. The comparison group for autoimmune hepatitis repertoires was about 25 healthy donors matched for age and sex. The median TRB sequencing depth was more than 40,000 reads per sample, and the median number of distinct TRB clonotypes was around 2,200 per sample.

Each sample's TRB amplification started from about 250 ng of peripheral blood genomic DNA, which corresponds to 35,000 to 40,000 genome equivalents. Overall study outcomes, separate from this receptor: Shifts in the TRB repertoire, including less even repertoires in secondary cytopenia and CLL, were mostly a reflection of lymphoma bias and not of autoimmunity. The cluster-lack signature was not observed for secondary cytopenia versus CLL, as the signature was apparently masked by the dominant lymphoma-associated repertoire. A lack of physiological T cell clusters in primary autoimmune cytopenia patients was suggested by GLIPH, as 51 clusters were found to be exclusive to healthy donors versus about 16 exclusive to patients. Compared with active autoimmune hepatitis patients, healthy donors had almost three times as many exclusive TRB clusters, a finding consistent with an autoimmunity-wide signature. The T cell clusters were defined only in silico, and the functional role of the clusters still needed to be validated experimentally.

Multiplex PCR with a touch-down protocol amplified TRB rearrangements, with the TRB-A and TRB-B primer pools combined in a single tube. Illumina adapters and sample indices were attached to the amplicons through two consecutive PCR reactions using Phusion HS II polymerase. After gel purification with the NucleoSpin Gel and PCR Clean-up kit, the amplicons were quantified by Qubit and checked for quality on an Agilent 2100 Bioanalyzer. Sequencing of the libraries was performed on an Illumina MiSeq with 600-cycle, single-indexed, paired-end runs. As for the authors' bioinformatics: TRB reads were aligned and assembled with MiXCR version 2.1.12 using the default MiXCR reference library. A clone was defined by each unique CDR3 nucleotide sequence, and analysis was restricted to productive sequences with at least two reads. To assess repertoire diversity, an R script computed alpha-parameterized diversity profiles (alpha 0 to 5), which included the Shannon (alpha 1) and Simpson (alpha 2) indices. Combinatorial TRB VJ usage was calculated with the tcR package and was compared between cohorts by principal component analysis performed with ade4. GLIPH clustering of TCRbeta CDR3s was carried out on cohort pairs matched by age and read depth, and cluster frequencies were compared by Wilcoxon test. TCRdb reprocessed the sequencing reads and holds a single record per CDR3 protein sequence, with no DNA. V and J calls and clone size were set by TCRdb, not the authors. This sample's table carries roughly 6,700 distinct CDR3 sequences. The ten largest make up under 5% of the sample.

This sample also appeared in a second study, on T cell repertoires in aging, cancer and after chemotherapy. The second paper further reports: Six donor age groups were covered, ranging from 30 or younger up to 70 or older, and each group contained at least three individuals. Control TCR repertoires from healthy donors were recorded over several months to years, and clear clonal overlap was observed across re-sampling. The full dataset contained 7 million to 9.5 million TCR reads. Untreated patients with hematological or solid cancers showed significantly lower blood TCR diversity and higher clonality than age-matched healthy donors. In healthy donors, the drop in TCR diversity with age came mainly from a loss of richness, whereas in cancer patients a loss of evenness also played a part. In both cancer cohorts, median generation probability rose over the chemotherapy interval, which suggests that the repertoire was reconstituted through rebound thymic output. According to the authors, the repertoire data do not allow conclusions to be drawn about immunological memory after chemotherapy. Peripheral blood TCR beta repertoires from healthy donors and cancer patients were profiled to examine immunoaging and T cell reconstitution after chemotherapy. A cohort of 218 cancer patients (approximately 91 with hematological and roughly 120 with solid cancers) was assembled, and fewer than 100 healthy donors were included as a reference group. MiXCR versions 2.12 and 3.0.5 were used to process the TRB sequences. The repertoire metrics were Shannon diversity, evenness, clonality (defined as one minus evenness), and alpha-parameterized diversity profiles covering alpha 0 to 5. The IGoR algorithm was used to calculate generation probabilities for clones in the paired samples taken before and after chemotherapy.

The chain couples TRBV20-1 to TRBJ1-1; TCRdb selects TRBD1, and the lack of DNA leaves this call unchecked. Sequencing input: peripheral blood. The sequence came from a human donor in good health. CDR3 reads: CSAFKGQGEAFF.